The rows below give T cell receptor beta chains drawn from one sample of a study of vaccination and CD4 T cells after COVID-19. TCRdb independently ran MiXCR on the PCR reads; one entry per CDR3 protein. The data contain more than 9,000 distinct CDR3 sequences, around 40% of them singletons. Antigens of these TCRs are unknown. The sample was cultured CD4+ T cells from blood. The receptors originated from a human donor with COVID-19. CDR3s include the opening cysteine and the closing phenylalanine or tryptophan. D genes are given only for firm matches. For some rows the clone size is stated as once, few or many, or as a class when expanded; others skip it.

size,V,D,J,CDR3,DNA
few,TRBV6-5,.,TRBJ2-5,CASSYSIRPDGETQYF,TGTGCCAGCAGTTACTCGATAAGGCCCGACGGGGAGACCCAGTACTTC
.,TRBV5-1,.,TRBJ1-4,CASSLRAGREEKLFF,TGCGCCAGCAGCTTGAGGGCGGGTAGGGAGGAAAAACTGTTTTTT
.,TRBV5-6,TRBD1,TRBJ2-3,CASSLGTGGDTQYF,TGTGCCAGCAGCTTGGGGACAGGGGGGGATACGCAGTATTTT
few,TRBV27,.,TRBJ1-5,CASSLRGDHSNQPQHF,TGTGCCAGCAGTTTACGGGGGGACCATAGCAATCAGCCCCAGCATTTT
few,TRBV2,.,TRBJ2-7,CASSVASSYYEQYF,TGTGCCAGCAGTGTTGCATCTTCATACTACGAGCAGTACTTC
few,TRBV7-2,.,TRBJ2-2,CASSPQTGFAGELFF,TGTGCCAGCAGCCCCCAAACCGGGTTTGCCGGGGAGCTGTTTTTT
once,TRBV9,.,TRBJ1-5,CASSPSWTGNQPQHF,TGTGCCAGCAGCCCTTCCTGGACAGGCAATCAGCCCCAGCATTTT
.,TRBV6-1,.,TRBJ2-7,CASTGAYEQYF,TGTGCCAGCACAGGGGCCTACGAGCAGTACTTC
.,TRBV12-3/TRBV12-4,.,TRBJ2-7,CASSLLHEQYF,TGTGCCAGCAGTTTACTCCACGAGCAGTACTTC
.,TRBV5-6,.,TRBJ2-7,CASTLDRDEQYF,TGTGCCAGCACCCTAGACCGCGACGAGCAGTACTTC
.,TRBV5-4,.,TRBJ2-6,CASSIQGGSGANVLTF,TGTGCCAGCAGCATCCAAGGGGGCTCTGGGGCCAACGTCCTGACTTTC
once,TRBV2,.,TRBJ2-4,CASESTLLGNIQYF,TGTGCCAGCGAGTCCACCCTCCTGGGAAACATTCAGTACTTC
few,TRBV6-1,TRBD1,TRBJ1-6,CASKRTGNSPLHF,TGTGCCAGCAAGAGGACAGGGAATTCACCCCTCCACTTT
few,TRBV7-2,.,TRBJ1-2,CASSLEAVYGYTF,TGTGCCAGCAGCTTAGAGGCGGTTTATGGCTACACCTTC
.,TRBV12-3/TRBV12-4,.,TRBJ2-1,CASSVVGGPYNEQFFGF,.
few,TRBV5-1,TRBD1,TRBJ1-2,CATRDRDYGYTF,TGCGCCACTCGGGACAGGGACTATGGCTACACCTTC
once,TRBV5-4,.,TRBJ1-2,CASSLVRLGDYGYTF,TGTGCCAGCAGCTTGGTCAGGCTGGGGGACTATGGCTACACCTTC
.,TRBV2,.,TRBJ2-3,CASEIQGTVTDTQYF,TGTGCCAGCGAGATACAGGGTACGGTGACGGATACGCAGTATTTT
.,TRBV20-1,TRBD1,TRBJ1-6,CSASTGSSSPLHF,TGCAGTGCCTCGACAGGGTCAAGTTCACCCCTCCACTTT
.,TRBV7-6,.,TRBJ2-1,CASSLAVAGREQFF,TGTGCCAGCAGCTTAGCGGTGGCCGGCAGGGAGCAGTTCTTC
once,TRBV5-5,.,TRBJ1-2,CASMRMGARGYTF,TGTGCCAGCATGAGGATGGGGGCTCGTGGCTACACCTTC
few,TRBV7-2,.,TRBJ1-2,CASSPARRRGHGYTF,TGTGCCAGCAGCCCAGCGAGGCGCAGGGGCCATGGCTACACCTTC
.,TRBV28,.,TRBJ1-1,CASSLGGEFAEAFF,TGTGCCAGCAGTTTAGGGGGAGAGTTCGCTGAAGCTTTCTTT
.,TRBV7-2,.,TRBJ2-7,CASSSGLRGYEQYF,TGTGCCAGCAGTTCGGGACTCCGGGGGTACGAGCAGTACTTC
few,TRBV25-1,.,TRBJ1-3,CASSPGGHTIYF,TGTGCCAGCAGCCCGGGTGGGCACACCATATATTTT
few,TRBV19,TRBD1,TRBJ1-1,CASSPRDRAFF,TGTGCCAGTAGTCCCCGGGACAGGGCTTTCTTT
.,TRBV12-3/TRBV12-4,TRBD1,TRBJ1-2,CASGQGRYGYTF,TGTGCCAGCGGACAGGGGCGGTATGGCTACACCTTC
few,TRBV10-1,.,TRBJ1-5,CASSGGGPGDGNQPQHF,TGCGCCAGCAGTGGGGGGGGGCCAGGAGATGGGAATCAGCCCCAGCATTTT
.,TRBV7-9,TRBD1,TRBJ2-6,CASSRTGGRAGANVLTF,TGTGCCAGCAGCCGTACAGGGGGCAGGGCTGGGGCCAACGTCCTGACTTTC
.,TRBV11-2,.,TRBJ2-1,CASSAVEGVAYNEQFF,TGTGCCAGCAGCGCTGTGGAGGGTGTGGCCTACAATGAGCAGTTCTTC
few,TRBV20-1,.,TRBJ2-3,CSASLWDTQYF,TGCAGTGCTAGTCTATGGGATACGCAGTATTTT
.,TRBV7-2,.,TRBJ2-3,CASSLGRPSTDTQYF,TGTGCCAGCAGCTTAGGACGCCCCAGCACAGATACGCAGTATTTT
.,TRBV24-1,TRBD1,TRBJ1-5,CATSDPGTGPLNQPQHF,TGTGCCACCAGTGATCCTGGGACAGGGCCCCTCAATCAGCCCCAGCATTTT